Sequencing of this T cell receptor beta chain was carried out in a study of blood T cell repertoires in COVID-19. For the study at large: There were acute and convalescent COVID-19 samples, and they came from the United States, Italy and Spain. PBMCs, B-cell-depleted T cells, or T cells were the source of the cDNA or gDNA that made up the material.

The CDR3 covers 19 residues. V lost 4 bases and J 0 bases, leaving 19 bases between the germline ends. Germline values: CDR1 LGHNT, CDR2 FRNRAP. This clone was observed once. Authors' data handling: Nucleated cell number was recorded as an estimate derived from reference gene primer amplification. The protocol was immunoSEQ multiplex PCR, while the TCRdb copy is restricted to in-frame clones and leaves out a portion. V and J calls and clone size follow that table, whereas D and trimming were derived from the DNA. Among under 200,000 clones, roughly 84% were seen once, and the ten largest hold roughly 14%.

The material sequenced was peripheral blood. The sequence came from a man aged 18 to 29 with active or convalescent COVID-19. The chain carries TRBV12-5 and TRBJ2-6; a weak D match, TRBD1 (6 bases). The CDR3, as DNA: TGTGCTAGTGGTTATACTCCGGACGGACAGCACTCTGGGGCCAACGTCCTGACTTTC. Its protein is CASGYTPDGQHSGANVLTF.